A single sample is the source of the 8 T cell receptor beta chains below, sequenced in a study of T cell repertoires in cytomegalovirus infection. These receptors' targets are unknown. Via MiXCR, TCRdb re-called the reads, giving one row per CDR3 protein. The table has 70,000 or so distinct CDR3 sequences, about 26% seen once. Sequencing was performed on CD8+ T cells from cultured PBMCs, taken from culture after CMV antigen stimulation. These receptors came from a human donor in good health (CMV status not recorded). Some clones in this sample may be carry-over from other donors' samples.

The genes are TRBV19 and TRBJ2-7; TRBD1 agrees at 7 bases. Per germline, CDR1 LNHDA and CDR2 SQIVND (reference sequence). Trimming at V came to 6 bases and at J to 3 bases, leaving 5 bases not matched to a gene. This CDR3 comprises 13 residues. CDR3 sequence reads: CASRDRANYEQYF. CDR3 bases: TGTGCCAGTAGAGACAGGGCGAACTACGAGCAGTACTTC.

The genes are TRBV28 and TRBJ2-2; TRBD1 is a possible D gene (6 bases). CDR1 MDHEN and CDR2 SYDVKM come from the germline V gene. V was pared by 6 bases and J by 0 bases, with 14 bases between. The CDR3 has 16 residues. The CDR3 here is CASSQGTFANTGELFF. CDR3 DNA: TGTGCCAGCAGCCAAGGGACATTCGCGAACACCGGGGAGCTGTTTTTT.

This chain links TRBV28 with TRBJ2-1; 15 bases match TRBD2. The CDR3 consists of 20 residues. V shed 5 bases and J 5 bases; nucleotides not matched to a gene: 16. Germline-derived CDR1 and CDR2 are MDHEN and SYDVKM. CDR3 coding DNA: TGTGCCAGCAGTACTGGGCTCTGGACTAGCGGGGGGGCCCCCGACAATGAGCAGTTCTTC. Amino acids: CASSTGLWTSGGAPDNEQFF.

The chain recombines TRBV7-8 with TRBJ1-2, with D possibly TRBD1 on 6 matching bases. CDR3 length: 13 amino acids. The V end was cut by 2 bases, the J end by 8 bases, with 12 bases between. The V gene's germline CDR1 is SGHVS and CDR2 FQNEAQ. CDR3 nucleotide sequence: TGTGCCAGCAGCTTAAAGGGGGACGGCGGCTACACCTTC. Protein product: CASSLKGDGGYTF.

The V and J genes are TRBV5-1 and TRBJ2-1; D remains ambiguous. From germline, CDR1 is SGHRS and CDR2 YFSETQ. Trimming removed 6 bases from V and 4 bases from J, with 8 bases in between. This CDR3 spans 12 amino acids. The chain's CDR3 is CASTGSYNEQFF. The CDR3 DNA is TGCGCCAGCACTGGCAGTTACAATGAGCAGTTCTTC.

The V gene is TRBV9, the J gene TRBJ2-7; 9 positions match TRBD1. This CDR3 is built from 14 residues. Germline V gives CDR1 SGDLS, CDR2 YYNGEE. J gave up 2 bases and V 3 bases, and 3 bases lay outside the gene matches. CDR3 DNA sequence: TGTGCCAGCAGCGCACGGGACAGGGCCTACGAGCAGTACTTC. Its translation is CASSARDRAYEQYF.

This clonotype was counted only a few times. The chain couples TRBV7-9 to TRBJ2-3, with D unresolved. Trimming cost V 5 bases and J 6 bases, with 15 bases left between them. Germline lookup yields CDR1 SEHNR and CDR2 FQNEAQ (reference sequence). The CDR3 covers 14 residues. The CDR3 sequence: CASSPTRAGDTQYF. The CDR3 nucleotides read TGTGCCAGCAGCCCAACAAGGGCCGGGGATACGCAGTATTTT. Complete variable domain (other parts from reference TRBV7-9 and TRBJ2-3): DTGVSQNPRHKITKRGQNVTFRCDPISEHNRLYWYRQTLGQGPEFLTYFQNEAQLEKSRLLSDRFSAERPKGSFSTLEIQRTEQGDSAMYLCASSPTRAGDTQYFGPGTRLTVL.

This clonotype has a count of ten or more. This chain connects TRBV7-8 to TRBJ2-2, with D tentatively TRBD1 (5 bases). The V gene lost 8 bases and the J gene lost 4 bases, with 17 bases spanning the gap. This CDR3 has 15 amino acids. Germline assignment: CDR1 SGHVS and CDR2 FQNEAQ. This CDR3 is CASRTDLGVTGELFF. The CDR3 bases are TGTGCCAGCCGGACGGACCTAGGGGTCACCGGGGAGCTGTTTTTT.